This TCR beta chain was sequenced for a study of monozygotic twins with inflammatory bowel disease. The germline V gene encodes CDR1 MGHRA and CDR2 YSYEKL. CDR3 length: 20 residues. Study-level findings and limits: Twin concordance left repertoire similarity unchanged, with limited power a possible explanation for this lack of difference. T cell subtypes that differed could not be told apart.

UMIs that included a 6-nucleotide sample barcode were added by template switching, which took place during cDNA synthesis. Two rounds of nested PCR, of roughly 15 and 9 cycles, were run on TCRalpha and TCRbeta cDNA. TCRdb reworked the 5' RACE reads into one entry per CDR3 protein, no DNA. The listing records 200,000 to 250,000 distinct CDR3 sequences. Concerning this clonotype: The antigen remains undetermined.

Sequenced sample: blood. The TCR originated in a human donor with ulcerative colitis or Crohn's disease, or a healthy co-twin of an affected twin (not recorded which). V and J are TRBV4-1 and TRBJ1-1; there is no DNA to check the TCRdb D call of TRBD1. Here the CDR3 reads CASSPFVRGPALSMNTEAFF.